Sequencing of this TCR beta chain was carried out in a study of T cells in Graves' hyperthyroidism and ophthalmopathy. This clonotype was observed many times. RNA transcripts were the template for amplifying TCR beta CDR3 regions. The HTBI primer set drove a first-round RT-PCR of the TCR CDR3. TCRdb independently ran MiXCR on the multiplex PCR reads; one entry per CDR3 protein. Here the sample spans 270,000 or so distinct CDR3 sequences, 20% to 25% being singletons. The sequence came from a man aged 40-50 years with Graves' hyperthyroidism that later progressed to Graves' ophthalmopathy. Input material: blood.

The CDR3 reads CASSSGGLYTGELFF. For the CDR3, the DNA is TGTGCCAGCAGCTCGGGCGGATTATACACCGGGGAGCTGTTTTTT. The chain combines TRBV5-5 with TRBJ2-2; unclear D gene. Germline V gene data show CDR1 as SGHKS and CDR2 as YYEKEE (reference sequence). The CDR3 runs to 15 residues. V was cut by 3 bases and J by 3 bases, with 12 bases left in between.